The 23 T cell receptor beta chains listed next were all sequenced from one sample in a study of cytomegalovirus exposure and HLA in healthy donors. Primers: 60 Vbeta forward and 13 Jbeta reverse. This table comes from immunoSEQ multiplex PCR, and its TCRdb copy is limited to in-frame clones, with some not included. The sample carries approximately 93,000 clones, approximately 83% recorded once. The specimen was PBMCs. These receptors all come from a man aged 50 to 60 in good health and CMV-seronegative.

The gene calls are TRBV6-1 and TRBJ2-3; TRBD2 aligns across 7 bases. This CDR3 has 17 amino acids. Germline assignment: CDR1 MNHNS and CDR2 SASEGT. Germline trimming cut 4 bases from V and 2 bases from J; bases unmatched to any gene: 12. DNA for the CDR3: TGTGCCAGCAGTGGAATTAGGAGCGGGACGTCCACAGATACGCAGTATTTT. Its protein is CASSGIRSGTSTDTQYF.

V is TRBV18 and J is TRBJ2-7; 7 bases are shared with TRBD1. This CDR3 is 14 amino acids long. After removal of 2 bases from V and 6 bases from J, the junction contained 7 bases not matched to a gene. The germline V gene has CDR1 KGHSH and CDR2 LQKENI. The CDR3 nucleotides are TGTGCCAGCTCACCAGTGACAGGGCTCGGCGAGCAGTACTTC. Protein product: CASSPVTGLGEQYF.

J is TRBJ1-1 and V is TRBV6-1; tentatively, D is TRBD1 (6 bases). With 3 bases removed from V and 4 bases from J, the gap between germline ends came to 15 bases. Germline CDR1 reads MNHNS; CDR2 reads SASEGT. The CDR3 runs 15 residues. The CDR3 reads CASSDLSRGGTEAFF. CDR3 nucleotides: TGTGCCAGCAGTGATCTGTCCCGAGGGGGCACTGAAGCTTTCTTT.

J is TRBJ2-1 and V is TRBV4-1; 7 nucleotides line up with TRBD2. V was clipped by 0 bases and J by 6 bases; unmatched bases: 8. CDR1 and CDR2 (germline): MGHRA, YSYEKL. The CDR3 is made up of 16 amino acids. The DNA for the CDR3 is TGCGCCAGCAGCCAAGATCTAGGACTAGGAGCCAATGAGCAGTTCTTC. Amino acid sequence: CASSQDLGLGANEQFF.

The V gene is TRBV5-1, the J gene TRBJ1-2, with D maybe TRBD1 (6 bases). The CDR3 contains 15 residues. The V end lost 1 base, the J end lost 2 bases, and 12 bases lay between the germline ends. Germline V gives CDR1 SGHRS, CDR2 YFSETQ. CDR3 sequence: CASSLIQGGNYGYTF. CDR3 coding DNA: TGCGCCAGCAGCTTGATACAGGGAGGGAACTATGGCTACACCTTC.

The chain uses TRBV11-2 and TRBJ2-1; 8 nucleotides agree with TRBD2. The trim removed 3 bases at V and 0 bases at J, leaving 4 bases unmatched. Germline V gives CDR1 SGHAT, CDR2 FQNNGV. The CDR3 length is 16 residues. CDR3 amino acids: CASSFELAASYNEQFF. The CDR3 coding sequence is TGTGCCAGCAGCTTTGAACTAGCGGCCTCCTACAATGAGCAGTTCTTC.

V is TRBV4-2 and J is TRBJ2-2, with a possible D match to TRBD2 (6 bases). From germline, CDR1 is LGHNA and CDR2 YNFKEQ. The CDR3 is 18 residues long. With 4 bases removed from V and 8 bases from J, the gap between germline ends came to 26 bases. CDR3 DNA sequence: TGTGCCAGCAGCCCCGGGCGTGGGCTAGCGCCGTCCGGGGGGGAGCTGTTTTTT. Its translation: CASSPGRGLAPSGGELFF.

The CDR3 region has the DNA TGTGCCAGCTCTTCCTCCACTACGGAGACCCAGTACTTC. Amino acids: CASSSSTTETQYF. The genes are TRBV28 and TRBJ2-5; no clear D gene. V was trimmed by 8 bases and J by 5 bases, leaving 15 bases between them. CDR3 length: 13 residues. Germline V gene data show CDR1 as MDHEN and CDR2 as SYDVKM.

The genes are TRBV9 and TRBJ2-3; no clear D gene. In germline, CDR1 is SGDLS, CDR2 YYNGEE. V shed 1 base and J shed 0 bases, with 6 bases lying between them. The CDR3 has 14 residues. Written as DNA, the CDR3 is TGTGCCAGCAGCGTACTCCTCAGCACAGATACGCAGTATTTT. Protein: CASSVLLSTDTQYF.

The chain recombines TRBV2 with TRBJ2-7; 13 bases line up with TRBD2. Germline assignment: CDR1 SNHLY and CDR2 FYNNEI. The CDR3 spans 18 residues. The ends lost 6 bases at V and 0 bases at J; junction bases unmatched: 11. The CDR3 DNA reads TGTGCCAGCAGCCGGACTAGCGGGAGACAAATAAACTCCTACGAGCAGTACTTC. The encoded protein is CASSRTSGRQINSYEQYF.

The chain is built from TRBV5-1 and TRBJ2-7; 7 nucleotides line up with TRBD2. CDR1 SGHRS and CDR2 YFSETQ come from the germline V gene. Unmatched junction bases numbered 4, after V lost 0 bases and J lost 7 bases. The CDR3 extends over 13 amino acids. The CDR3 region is CASSLGTAGEQYF. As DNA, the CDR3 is TGCGCCAGCAGCTTGGGAACAGCGGGGGAGCAGTACTTC. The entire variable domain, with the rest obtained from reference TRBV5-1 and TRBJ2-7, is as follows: KAGVTQTPRYLIKTRGQQVTLSCSPISGHRSVSWYQQTPGQGLQFLFEYFSETQRNKGNFPGRFSGRQFSNSRSEMNVSTLELGDSALYLCASSLGTAGEQYFGPGTRLTVT.

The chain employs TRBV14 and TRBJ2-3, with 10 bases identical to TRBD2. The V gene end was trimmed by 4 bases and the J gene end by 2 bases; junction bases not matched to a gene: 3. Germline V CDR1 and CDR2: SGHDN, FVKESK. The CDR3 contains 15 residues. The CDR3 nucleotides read TGTGCCAGCAGCCCAGGACTAGCGGTCACAGATACGCAGTATTTT. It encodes CASSPGLAVTDTQYF.

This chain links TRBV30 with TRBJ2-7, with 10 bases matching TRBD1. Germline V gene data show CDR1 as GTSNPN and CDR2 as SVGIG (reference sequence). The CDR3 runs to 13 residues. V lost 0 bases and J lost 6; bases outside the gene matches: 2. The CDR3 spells CAWSVRQGAEQYF. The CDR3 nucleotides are TGTGCCTGGAGTGTACGACAGGGGGCCGAGCAGTACTTC.

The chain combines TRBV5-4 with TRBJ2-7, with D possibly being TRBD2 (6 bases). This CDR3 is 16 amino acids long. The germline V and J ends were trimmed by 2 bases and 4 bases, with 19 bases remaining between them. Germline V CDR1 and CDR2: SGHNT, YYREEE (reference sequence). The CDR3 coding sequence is TGTGCCAGCAGCTTAGCGAGGGGCGGGGTCCATTACGAGCAGTACTTC. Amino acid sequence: CASSLARGGVHYEQYF.

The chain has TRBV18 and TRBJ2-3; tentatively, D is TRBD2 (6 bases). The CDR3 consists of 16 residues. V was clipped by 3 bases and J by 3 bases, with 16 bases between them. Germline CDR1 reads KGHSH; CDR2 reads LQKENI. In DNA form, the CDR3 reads TGTGCCAGCTCACCCCCCCCGGCCCGGGGGACAGATACGCAGTATTTT. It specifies CASSPPPARGTDTQYF.

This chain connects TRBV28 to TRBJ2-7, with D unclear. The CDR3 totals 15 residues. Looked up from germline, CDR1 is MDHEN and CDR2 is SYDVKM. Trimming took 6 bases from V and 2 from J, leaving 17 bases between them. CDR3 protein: CASSVAGMLAYEQYF. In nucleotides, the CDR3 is TGTGCCAGCAGCGTGGCAGGAATGCTTGCCTACGAGCAGTACTTC. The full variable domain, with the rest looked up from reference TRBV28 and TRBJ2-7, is DVKVTQSSRYLVKRTGEKVFLECVQDMDHENMFWYRQDPGLGLRLIYFSYDVKMKEKGDIPEGYSVSREKKERFSLILESASTNQTSMYLCASSVAGMLAYEQYFGPGTRLTVT.

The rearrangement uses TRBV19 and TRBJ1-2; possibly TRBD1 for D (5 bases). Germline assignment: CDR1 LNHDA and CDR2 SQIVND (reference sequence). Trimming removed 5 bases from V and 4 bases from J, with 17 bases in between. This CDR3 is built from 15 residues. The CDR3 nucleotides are TGTGCCAGTAGTGGGGACTCTCCCAGCATCTATGGCTACACCTTC. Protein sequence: CASSGDSPSIYGYTF. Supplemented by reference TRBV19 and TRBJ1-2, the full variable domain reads DGGITQSPKYLFRKEGQNVTLSCEQNLNHDAMYWYRQDPGQGLRLIYYSQIVNDFQKGDIAEGYSVSREKKESFPLTVTSAQKNPTAFYLCASSGDSPSIYGYTFGSGTRLTVV.

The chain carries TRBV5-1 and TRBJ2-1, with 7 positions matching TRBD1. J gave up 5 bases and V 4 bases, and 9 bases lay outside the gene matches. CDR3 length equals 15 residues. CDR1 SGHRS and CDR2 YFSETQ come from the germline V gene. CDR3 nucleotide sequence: TGCGCCAGCAGCCGGTGGACAGGAGTAAACAATGAGCAGTTCTTC. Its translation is CASSRWTGVNNEQFF.

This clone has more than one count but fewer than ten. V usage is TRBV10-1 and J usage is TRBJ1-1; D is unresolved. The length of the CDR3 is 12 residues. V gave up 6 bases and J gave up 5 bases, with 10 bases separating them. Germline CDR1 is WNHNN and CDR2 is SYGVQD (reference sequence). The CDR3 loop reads CASSYQTTEAFF. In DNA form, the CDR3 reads TGCGCCAGCAGCTACCAGACAACTGAAGCTTTCTTT.

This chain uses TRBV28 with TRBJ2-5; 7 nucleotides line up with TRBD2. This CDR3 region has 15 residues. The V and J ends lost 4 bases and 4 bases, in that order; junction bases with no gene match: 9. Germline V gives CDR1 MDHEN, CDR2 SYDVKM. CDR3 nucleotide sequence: TGTGCCAGCAGTTCGACGGGAGGCCTCTTAGAGACCCAGTACTTC. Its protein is CASSSTGGLLETQYF.

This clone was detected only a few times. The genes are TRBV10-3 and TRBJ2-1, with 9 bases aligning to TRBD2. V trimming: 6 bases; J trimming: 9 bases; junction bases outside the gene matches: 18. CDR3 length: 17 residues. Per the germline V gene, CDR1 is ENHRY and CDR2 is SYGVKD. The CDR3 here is CAIRQAVEAGGYLEQFF. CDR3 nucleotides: TGTGCCATCAGGCAAGCTGTGGAGGCGGGAGGGTATCTTGAGCAGTTCTTC.

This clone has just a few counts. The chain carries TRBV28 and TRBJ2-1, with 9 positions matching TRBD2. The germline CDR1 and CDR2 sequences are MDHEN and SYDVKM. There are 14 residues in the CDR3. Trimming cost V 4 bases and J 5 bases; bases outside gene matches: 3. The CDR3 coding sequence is TGTGCCAGCAGTTCGACTAGCGGCGACAATGAGCAGTTCTTC. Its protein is CASSSTSGDNEQFF. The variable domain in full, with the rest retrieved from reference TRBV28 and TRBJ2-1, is DVKVTQSSRYLVKRTGEKVFLECVQDMDHENMFWYRQDPGLGLRLIYFSYDVKMKEKGDIPEGYSVSREKKERFSLILESASTNQTSMYLCASSSTSGDNEQFFGPGTRLTVL.

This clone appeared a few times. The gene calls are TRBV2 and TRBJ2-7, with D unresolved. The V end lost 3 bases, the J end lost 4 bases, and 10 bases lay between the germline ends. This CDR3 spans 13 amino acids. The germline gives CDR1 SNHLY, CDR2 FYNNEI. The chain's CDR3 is CASSDRLVYEQYF. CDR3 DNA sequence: TGTGCCAGCAGTGATCGGTTAGTGTACGAGCAGTACTTC.